This entry features one T cell receptor beta chain sequence. The antigen is not known. Only in-frame clones appear in the TCRdb table, and some are missing; sequencing was by immunoSEQ multiplex PCR. The data show 60,000 to 75,000 clones, 70% to 90% seen once. The sample originates from a study of graft-versus-host responses after intestinal transplantation. As for the study in general: Every recipient had anti-thymocyte globulin induction and 2 to 3 years of tacrolimus plus steroids.

Germline CDR1 SQVTM, CDR2 ANQGSEA. CDR3 size: 15 residues. Trimming at V came to 1 base and at J to 4 bases, leaving 7 bases not matched to a gene. Study results and caveats: Peak GvH clone levels in circulation were associated with early post-transplant HvG declines.

The source was unstimulated CD8+ T cells sorted from spleen or lymph node cells, collected before intestinal transplant. The gene calls are TRBV29-1 and TRBJ2-5; 9 bases align to TRBD1. The origin of this receptor is a human donor who received an intestinal transplant. This chain's CDR3 is CSVEVGDRVPETQYF. In nucleotides, the CDR3 is TGCAGCGTTGAAGTGGGGGACAGGGTGCCAGAGACCCAGTACTTC.